One TCR beta chain is described in this entry. Its antigen is not yet known. No base quality information exists; no much larger clone differs at one position. Systemically healthy Caucasian individuals from Russia, about 38 in total and aged roughly 6 to 100 years, were included as donors. Roughly 11 milliliters of peripheral blood were drawn from each donor into EDTA-treated Vacutainer tubes. Ficoll-Paque density-gradient centrifugation was used to isolate PBMCs, with at least 6.5 million obtained per sample. Trizol reagent was used to extract total RNA from the PBMCs, yielding at least 5.5 micrograms per sample. Naive CD45RAhigh/CD27high T cell percentages were measured by flow cytometry on a PBMC aliquot from every donor. The library was obtained by 5' RACE. Sequencing relied on an Illumina HiSeq 2500. The second PCR ran for about 6 to 12 cycles and used a J-beta primer mix along with a sample-barcoded 5' primer. Each TCR beta cDNA molecule received a unique molecular identifier from a template-switch 5' adaptor carrying 12 random nucleotides. Each sample yielded at least 2.5 million CDR3-containing paired-end reads. First-strand cDNA synthesis was performed from all RNA using the Mint cDNA synthesis kit, with priming by a TRBC-specific oligonucleotide. Following uracil-DNA glycosylase treatment, a first 18-cycle PCR with universal primers M1SS and BC2_uni_R was performed on all cDNA. On the authors' methods: Normalization of each sample was performed by random selection of 1 million high-quality reads, each carrying a distinct molecular identifier. Instead of being binned into consensus sequences, reads that shared molecular identifiers were thrown out. CDR3 identification, clonotype clustering and error correction used MiTCR with a Q25 quality threshold and the strictest error-elimination algorithm. Lower-bound total TCR beta diversity was estimated with a nonparametric unseen species model using Euler transformation. Through fastp at Q25 and MiXCR, TCRdb rebuilt clones from the public reads, retaining in-frame beta chains. Every distinct CDR3 protein forms one entry, paired with its most common genes and DNA. TCRdb assigned the V and J calls; the authors' analysis was not used. Present in this sample are 550,000 to 750,000 distinct CDR3 sequences, 20% to 25% of which were seen just once. The ten largest clones represent roughly 3.6% of the sample.

CDR1 and CDR2 were assigned from the germline V gene (reference sequence) as DFQATT and SNEGSKA. Unmatched junction bases come to 9, with V trimmed by 4 bases and J by 7 bases. Reading from cysteine to phenylalanine, the CDR3 counts 13 amino acids. CDR3 DNA only is kept here, 39 bases in frame from base 1. The sample is drawn from a study of blood T cells in healthy people across ages (dated by TCRdb to between 2015 and 2016). About the full investigation: In model experiments, roughly one uniquely barcoded TCR beta cDNA molecule per two T cells was captured by template switching. The study measured age-related changes in TCR beta repertoire diversity using deep sequencing normalized with unique cDNA molecular identifiers. Four age groups were formed from the donors: young (average around 15 years), middle-aged (approximately 40), aged (roughly 56) and long-lived (about 75). Two additional independent replicas of 1 million unique cDNA reads from the same blood draw were analyzed for two donors (one aged 18 to 29 and one aged 80 or older). To avoid experimental bias, donors of different ages were distributed randomly across sequencing lanes. The research as a whole found: Estimates of total diversity based on one million sequenced T cells were regarded as lower bounds and as underestimates. There was a strong correlation between observed TCR beta diversity and the percentage of naive T cells measured by flow cytometry. Observed TCR beta diversity per million T cells fell roughly linearly with age, and a significant reduction was already apparent by age approximately 40. Because donor CMV infection status was unknown, age-related changes in expanded clonotypes were potentially confounded. Compared with the aged group, the long-lived group had more naive CD4+ T cells, fewer expanded clones and increased TCR diversity, suggesting age selection. Conclusive comparison of naive and antigen-experienced compartments was prevented by the profiling of bulk unsorted PBMCs.

The sample was blood. This receptor was taken from a man in his sixties or seventies in good health. Recombination connected TRBV20-1 to TRBJ1-1, with TRBD1 identical over 7 junction bases. This receptor has the CDR3 CSATLMGQNEAFF. The nucleotides read TGCAGTGCTACTTTAATGGGACAGAATGAAGCTTTCTTT.